The T cell receptor (beta chain) under discussion was sequenced for a study of beta chain features in type 1 diabetes. Regarding the study as a whole: Moderate yet significant TCRB CDR3 shortening was seen in Type 1 diabetes patients in all four CD4+ subsets.

The isolated RNA, all of it, was reverse transcribed, so expressed TCRB transcripts were what got sequenced. Sequenced by immunoSEQ multiplex PCR; TCRdb stores in-frame clones only, minus some. The sample holds fewer than 400,000 clones, over 7% seen once. With regard to this clone: Its cognate antigen is unknown.

Sequenced sample: central memory CD4+ T cells from blood. The source is a man aged 30-40 years with type 1 diabetes.

CDR3 sequence: CASSLALGAGEQFF. CDR3 nucleotide sequence: TGTGCCAGCAGCTTAGCGCTCGGAGCGGGCGAGCAGTTCTTC. V is TRBV7-9 and J is TRBJ2-1; maybe TRBD2 (6 bases). V was trimmed by 0 bases and J by 10 bases, leaving 13 bases between them. Germline lookup yields CDR1 SEHNR and CDR2 FQNEAQ (reference sequence). The CDR3 contains 14 residues.